This T cell receptor (beta chain) was obtained from a study of cytomegalovirus exposure and HLA in healthy donors. Points from the study as a whole: In a later analysis, productive TCRs from donors in an Asian-associated ancestry cluster reportedly carried fewer N-insertions than the cohort mean. Data from an earlier analysis indicated that most TCR beta V segments were productive either about 90% or about 30% of the time. As a later analysis showed, a missense DCLRE1C variant was linked to trimming of TCR beta V- and J-genes.

About this clone: Its antigen is unidentified. Other DNA sequences in this sample translate to the same CDR3.

The CDR3 spans 11 residues. V shed 5 bases and J shed 2 bases, with 4 bases lying between them. CDR1 KGHSH and CDR2 LQKENI come from the germline V gene. Donors were nominally healthy when sampled, though unrecorded immune exposures were likely. PCR involved 60 Vbeta and 13 Jbeta primers. Assay used: immunoSEQ multiplex PCR; TCRdb lists only in-frame clones, some missing. This table holds 130,000 or so clones. This receptor was obtained from a woman in her fifties or sixties in good health and CMV-seronegative. Material: PBMCs. The V call is TRBV18, the J call TRBJ2-7, with D unclear. In DNA form, the CDR3 reads TGTGCCAGCTCAACTACCTACGAGCAGTACTTC. Protein product: CASSTTYEQYF. Looking up the rest from reference TRBV18 and TRBJ2-7 gives the full variable domain: NAGVMQNPRHLVRRRGQEARLRCSPMKGHSHVYWYRQLPEEGLKFMVYLQKENIIDESGMPKERFSAEFPKEGPSILRIQQVVRGDSAAYFCASSTTYEQYFGPGTRLTVT.